Below, one TCR beta chain is given with its context. Original processing methods: The authors estimated nucleated cell counts from reference gene primer amplification. This table comes from immunoSEQ multiplex PCR, and its TCRdb copy is limited to in-frame clones, with some not included. V and J calls and clone size are those listed in that table; D and trimming were worked out from the DNA. The data contain approximately 150,000 clones, around three quarters of them singletons. The age range of participants was about 18 to 95 years, with residence in about 25 US areas. The sample originates from a study of blood T cell repertoires in COVID-19. The TCR sequence derives from a woman between 70 and 85 years old in a cohort exposed to, infected with or recovered from COVID-19 (not recorded which). Sample: PBMCs or T cells enriched from blood (not recorded which).

The CDR3 is CSSSGLAGVLDTQYF. The CDR3, as DNA: TGCAGCTCCTCGGGACTAGCGGGAGTTTTAGATACGCAGTATTTT. The chain joins TRBV29-1 to TRBJ2-3; 14 positions agree with TRBD2. The germline gives CDR1 SQVTM, CDR2 ANQGSEA. J was trimmed by 5 bases and V by 8 bases; bases with no gene match: 9. The CDR3 runs 15 residues.